The 25 T cell receptor beta chains presented below share a single source sample, sequenced in a study of T cell repertoires in cytomegalovirus infection. Using its own MiXCR run on the reads, TCRdb lists one record per CDR3 protein. Counted here are 120,000 to 150,000 distinct CDR3 sequences, about 6.1% occurring once; the ten biggest clones make up more than 15%. The sample taken for sequencing was PBMCs. These receptors originate from a human donor in good health (CMV status not recorded). Some clones in this sample may be carry-over from other donors' samples.

Many counts were recorded for this clonotype. The chain combines TRBV20-1 with TRBJ1-1, with D hard to call. Germline lookup yields CDR1 DFQATT and CDR2 SNEGSKA (reference sequence). The V end was cut by 1 base, the J end by 1 base, with 10 bases between. This CDR3 has 14 amino acids. The CDR3 reads CSARVGSKNTEAFF. In DNA form, the CDR3 reads TGCAGTGCTAGAGTGGGCAGCAAGAACACTGAAGCTTTCTTT.

The CDR3 sequence is CAISDHDTVTEAFF. CDR3 DNA: TGTGCCATCAGTGACCACGACACGGTCACTGAAGCTTTCTTT. The chain has TRBV10-3 and TRBJ1-1; D is unclear. There are 14 residues in the CDR3. CDR1 is ENHRY, CDR2 SYGVKD, per germline. Between the trimmed V and J ends, which lost 3 bases and 4 bases, there was a span of 12 bases.

This clonotype was seen ten or more times. The J gene is TRBJ1-5, the V gene TRBV5-1, with 7 bases that match TRBD1. This CDR3 spans 15 amino acids. The germline V gene has CDR1 SGHRS and CDR2 YFSETQ. V shed 4 bases, J shed 4 bases, and the junction held 8 bases outside the gene matches. The CDR3 region is CASSPGTAENQPQHF. The CDR3 DNA reads as TGCGCCAGCAGCCCCGGGACAGCAGAAAATCAGCCCCAGCATTTT.

This clonotype was found many times. The chain uses TRBV12-3 or TRBV12-4 and TRBJ2-7, with D possibly TRBD2 on 5 matching bases. The CDR3 contains 11 residues. Trimming removed 4 bases at V and 7 bases at J, with 8 bases between. The CDR3: CASSSGWEQYF. CDR3 sequence (DNA): TGTGCCAGCAGTTCGGGGTGGGAGCAGTACTTC.

CDR3 protein: CASSQGSSQGADEQFF. In DNA, the CDR3 is TGCGCCAGCAGCCAAGGGAGTTCACAGGGAGCCGATGAGCAGTTCTTC. The gene calls are TRBV4-3 and TRBJ2-1; the D gene is possibly TRBD1 (6 bases). V lost 1 base, J lost 8 bases, and 18 bases lay in between. The CDR3 runs 16 residues. Per germline, CDR1 LGHNA and CDR2 YSLEER.

Many counts were recorded for this clonotype. V and J are TRBV6-5 and TRBJ2-6; 9 bases line up with TRBD1. CDR3 length: 17 residues. CDR1 is MNHEY and CDR2 is SVGAGI in the germline V gene. The V segment lost 6 bases and the J segment 4 bases; nucleotides outside the gene matches: 10. The CDR3 sequence: CASRSPRQGDGANVLTF. The CDR3 bases are TGTGCCAGCAGATCTCCGAGACAGGGGGACGGGGCCAACGTCCTGACTTTC.

Many counts were recorded for this clonotype. V is TRBV19 and J is TRBJ1-1, with D maybe TRBD1 (6 bases). The length of the CDR3 is 12 residues. V lost 6 bases and J lost 1, with 6 bases in between. CDR1 and CDR2 from the germline V gene are LNHDA and SQIVND (reference sequence). This CDR3 is CASRDRNTEAFF. The CDR3 nucleotides are TGTGCCAGTAGGGACAGGAACACTGAAGCTTTCTTT.

The genes are TRBV28 and TRBJ1-2; maybe TRBD1 (6 bases). V shed 7 bases and J shed 8 bases, with 11 bases lying between them. The germline gives CDR1 MDHEN, CDR2 SYDVKM. This CDR3 has 11 residues. CDR3 sequence: CASTGARGYTF. CDR3 bases: TGTGCCAGCACGGGGGCGAGGGGCTACACCTTC.

J is TRBJ2-7 and V is TRBV10-3; the match to TRBD1 covers 11 bases. CDR3 length: 14 amino acids. CDR1 ENHRY and CDR2 SYGVKD come from the germline V gene. V shed 10 bases and J 1 base; nucleotides not matched to a gene: 6. The CDR3 here is CATTDRGLSYEQYF. The CDR3, as DNA: TGTGCCACCACGGACAGGGGGCTATCCTACGAGCAGTACTTC.

This clonotype was seen many times. The rearrangement uses TRBV7-2 and TRBJ2-7; 9 positions match TRBD2. This CDR3 contains 17 residues. Germline CDR1 reads SGHTA; CDR2 reads FQGNSA. The junction had 11 bases not matched to a gene; V was cut back by 4 bases and J by 1 base. Here the CDR3 reads CASSSSAGGPQSYEQYF. The CDR3 DNA sequence: TGTGCCAGCAGCTCATCAGCGGGGGGCCCCCAGTCCTACGAGCAGTACTTC.

The J gene is TRBJ2-1, the V gene TRBV2; 7 positions match TRBD1. J lost 8 bases, V lost 2 bases, and 9 bases had no gene match. Germline-derived CDR1 and CDR2 are SNHLY and FYNNEI. This CDR3 contains 15 residues. CDR3 region: CASSEFSRGIDEQFF. The DNA for the CDR3 is TGTGCCAGCAGTGAATTCTCCAGGGGGATAGATGAGCAGTTCTTC.

This clonotype was detected many times. The chain employs TRBV28 and TRBJ2-2; 12 bases map to TRBD2. This CDR3 is built from 15 residues. With V trimmed by 2 bases and J by 6 bases, 1 base remained unmatched. The germline gives CDR1 MDHEN, CDR2 SYDVKM. CDR3 loop: CASSLLAGGSGELFF. The DNA of the CDR3 is TGTGCCAGCAGTTTACTAGCGGGGGGGTCCGGGGAGCTGTTTTTT.

This clonotype was observed a single time. A much larger clone differs from this one at a single base, so this may be a read error. CDR3 nucleotides: TGTGCCAGCAGCGCTCTGGGAAACGCCATATATTTT. This translates into CASSALGNAIYF. This chain joins TRBV14 and TRBJ1-3, with D uncertain. CDR1 SGHDN and CDR2 FVKESK come from the germline V gene. There are 12 residues in the CDR3. The whole variable domain, filled in from reference TRBV14 and TRBJ1-3, reads EAGVTQFPSHSVIEKGQTVTLRCDPISGHDNLYWYRRVMGKEIKFLLHFVKESKQDESGMPNNRFLAERTGGTYSTLKVQPAELEDSGVYFCASSALGNAIYFGEGSWLTVV.

The chain employs TRBV15 and TRBJ2-7, with D possibly being TRBD1 (6 bases). The CDR3 has 15 residues. The germline V and J ends were trimmed by 1 base and 3 bases, with 13 bases remaining between them. Germline V lookup: CDR1 LNHNV, CDR2 YYDKDF (reference sequence). The CDR3 spells CATSRVQDSNYEQYF. The DNA of the CDR3 is TGTGCCACCAGCAGAGTACAGGACAGCAACTACGAGCAGTACTTC.

The genes are TRBV29-1 and TRBJ2-1; 7 bases map to TRBD1. The germline V gene encodes CDR1 SQVTM and CDR2 ANQGSEA. Trimming cost V 6 bases and J 5 bases; bases outside gene matches: 7. The length of the CDR3 is 13 residues. The CDR3 nucleotides read TGCAGCGTAGGACAGGTGAGGGACAATGAGCAGTTCTTC. It yields the protein CSVGQVRDNEQFF.

This clonotype was observed at least ten times. The chain links TRBV7-3 to TRBJ2-5, with a tentative D call TRBD2 (7 bases). The CDR3 extends over 16 amino acids. V was shortened by 5 bases and J by 5 bases, with 21 bases between the two germline ends. CDR1 is SGHTA, CDR2 FQGTGA, per germline. CDR3 DNA: TGTGCCAGCAGCCGAATTGGTGGGGGGGGCCGGGAGACCCAGTACTTC. Translating it yields CASSRIGGGGRETQYF. Variable domain in full (rest from reference TRBV7-3 and TRBJ2-5): GAGVSQTPSNKVTEKGKYVELRCDPISGHTALYWYRQSLGQGPEFLIYFQGTGAADDSGLPNDRFFAVRPEGSVSTLKIQRTERGDSAVYLCASSRIGGGGRETQYFGPGTRLLVL.

Ten or more counts support this clonotype. The chain uses TRBV4-1 and TRBJ2-1, with 8 bases fitting TRBD2. CDR1 MGHRA and CDR2 YSYEKL come from the germline V gene. V gave up 0 bases and J gave up 8 bases; unmatched junction bases: 6. The CDR3 covers 15 residues. The CDR3 here is CASSQEPTSVHEQFF. CDR3 nucleotides: TGCGCCAGCAGCCAAGAACCGACTAGCGTACATGAGCAGTTCTTC.

There are many counts of this clonotype. J is TRBJ2-7 and V is TRBV28; 7 nucleotides align to TRBD1. V dropped 6 bases and J dropped 7; count of bases not matched to a gene: 3. The CDR3 totals 11 residues. Germline assignment: CDR1 MDHEN and CDR2 SYDVKM. CDR3 sequence (DNA): TGTGCCAGCAGCAGGGGGAATGAGCAGTACTTC. It is translated as CASSRGNEQYF.

This clonotype was recorded at least ten times. The chain recombines TRBV19 with TRBJ2-4, with TRBD1 identical over 9 bases. CDR3 size: 15 residues. Germline values: CDR1 LNHDA, CDR2 SQIVND (reference sequence). V shed 10 bases, J shed 1 base, and the junction held 8 bases outside the gene matches. CDR3 amino acids: CATSRDRDAKNIQYF. CDR3 DNA sequence: TGTGCCACCTCGCGGGACAGGGACGCCAAAAACATTCAGTACTTC.

This clonotype was observed many times. The chain couples TRBV15 to TRBJ1-4; tentative D call: TRBD1 (5 bases). Germline CDR1 reads LNHNV; CDR2 reads YYDKDF (reference sequence). V gave up 0 bases and J gave up 7 bases, with 12 bases separating them. The CDR3 has 15 residues. The CDR3, as DNA: TGTGCCACCAGCAGAGATACAGGCCGTACTGAAAAACTGTTTTTT. Translation gives CATSRDTGRTEKLFF.

The chain is built from TRBV4-1 and TRBJ2-7; the match to TRBD1 covers 8 bases. The J segment lost 6 bases and the V segment lost 6 bases, leaving 16 bases of the junction unmatched. Germline V CDR1 and CDR2: MGHRA, YSYEKL. The CDR3 totals 16 residues. DNA for the CDR3: TGCGCCAGCAGTTCAGGGGTCGGGACAGGTTTCAGCGAGCAGTACTTC. This translates into CASSSGVGTGFSEQYF.

V and J are TRBV6-2 or TRBV6-3 and TRBJ2-7; no firm D call. The CDR3 contains 13 residues. Germline V lookup: CDR1 MNHEY, CDR2 SVGEGT. Trimming took off 1 base at V and 3 bases at J, with 7 bases between the two ends. The DNA for the CDR3 is TGTGCCAGCAGTTACTTAGACCGCTACGAGCAGTACTTC. Translated: CASSYLDRYEQYF.

The chain links TRBV20-1 to TRBJ2-7; TRBD1 matches 7 bases. The V and J ends lost 6 bases and 0 bases, in that order; junction bases with no gene match: 11. The CDR3 contains 15 residues. Germline assignment: CDR1 DFQATT and CDR2 SNEGSKA (reference sequence). The CDR3 spells CSAIDGTVISYEQYF. CDR3 nucleotides: TGCAGTGCCATAGATGGGACAGTCATCTCCTACGAGCAGTACTTC.

This clonotype was detected ten times or more. This sequence joins TRBV7-8 and TRBJ1-6; 7 bases line up with TRBD1. The V segment lost 3 bases and the J segment 0 bases; nucleotides outside the gene matches: 5. CDR1 and CDR2 (germline): SGHVS, FQNEAQ. The CDR3 contains 17 residues. CDR3 bases: TGTGCCAGCAGCTTGGTGACAGGGAGCTCCTATAATTCACCCCTCCACTTT. It encodes CASSLVTGSSYNSPLHF.

This clonotype was found a few times. The chain employs TRBV7-8 and TRBJ1-3; unclear D gene. The germline gives CDR1 SGHVS, CDR2 FQNEAQ. The CDR3 is 15 residues long. V shed 2 bases and J shed 0 bases, with 8 bases lying between them. CDR3 protein: CASSLTVASGNTIYF. The CDR3 DNA sequence: TGTGCCAGCAGCTTAACTGTGGCCTCTGGAAACACCATATATTTT.